Presented here are 29 T cell receptor beta chains from one specimen sequenced in a study of cytomegalovirus exposure and HLA in healthy donors. Use of 60 Vbeta and 13 Jbeta primers characterized the PCR. Assay used: immunoSEQ multiplex PCR; TCRdb lists only in-frame clones, some missing. Found here are tens of thousands of clones, approximately 71% of them singletons; the top ten hold nearly 25%. Material: PBMCs. These receptors originate from a man in his fifties in good health and CMV-seropositive.

The chain links TRBV27 to TRBJ1-2; maybe TRBD1 (6 bases). Germline lookup yields CDR1 MNHEY and CDR2 SMNVEV (reference sequence). The V end lost 2 bases, the J end lost 3 bases, and 22 bases lay between the germline ends. The CDR3 extends over 18 amino acids. CDR3 in amino acids: CASSLKGPQQGGDYGYTF. CDR3 in DNA: TGTGCCAGCAGTTTAAAGGGCCCCCAACAAGGGGGAGACTATGGCTACACCTTC.

V usage is TRBV7-9 and J usage is TRBJ2-3; tentative D call: TRBD1 (6 bases). V lost 5 bases to trimming and J lost 6 bases, with 18 bases between them. Germline V CDR1 and CDR2: SEHNR, FQNEAQ (reference sequence). The CDR3 has 15 residues. This chain's CDR3 is CASSNSHRARDTQYF. DNA of the CDR3: TGTGCCAGCAGCAACTCCCACAGGGCACGGGATACGCAGTATTTT.

The gene calls are TRBV5-1 and TRBJ1-2, with TRBD1 matching 9 bases. The germline CDR1 and CDR2 sequences are SGHRS and YFSETQ. The V gene end was trimmed by 4 bases and the J gene end by 4 bases; junction bases not matched to a gene: 8. The CDR3 totals 15 residues. The DNA for the CDR3 is TGCGCCAGCAGCCCGCCGGGACAGGGCTCCTATGGCTACACCTTC. Protein: CASSPPGQGSYGYTF.

The chain joins TRBV11-2 to TRBJ2-2; tentatively, D is TRBD2 (6 bases). This CDR3 contains 15 residues. Trimming shortened V by 4 bases and J by 7 bases, and 16 bases separated the two germline ends. Germline V gene sequence: CDR1 SGHAT, CDR2 FQNNGV. This CDR3 is CASSSHGGWIGELFF. Here the CDR3 DNA reads TGTGCCAGCAGCTCCCATGGGGGGTGGATCGGGGAGCTGTTTTTT.

Here the CDR3 DNA reads TGCGCCAGCAGTGAGTCCGGGACAGGGGCTAACTATGGCTACACCTTC. Its translation is CASSESGTGANYGYTF. The chain employs TRBV10-2 and TRBJ1-2; 10 bases match TRBD1. The germline CDR1 and CDR2 sequences are WSHSY and SAAADI. Trimming at V came to 0 bases and at J to 0 bases, leaving 1 base not matched to a gene. The CDR3 is 16 amino acids.

The V and J genes are TRBV6-1 and TRBJ2-4, with D possibly matching TRBD2 (6 bases). The CDR3 extends over 13 amino acids. V was clipped by 1 base and J by 13 bases, with 14 bases between them. Looked up from germline, CDR1 is MNHNS and CDR2 is SASEGT. Written as DNA, the CDR3 is TGTGCCAGCAGTGAAGGGGACGGTGGGGGGCAGTACTTC. It specifies CASSEGDGGGQYF.

J is TRBJ1-5 and V is TRBV6-1; 11 bases align to TRBD1. The V gene's germline CDR1 is MNHNS and CDR2 SASEGT. The V segment lost 4 bases and the J segment 9 bases; nucleotides outside the gene matches: 5. CDR3 length equals 14 residues. CDR3 region: CASSVGTGGRPQHF. As DNA, the CDR3 is TGTGCCAGCAGTGTAGGGACAGGGGGTAGGCCCCAGCATTTT.

This chain joins TRBV7-9 and TRBJ1-2, with 10 positions matching TRBD1. Germline CDR1 and CDR2: SEHNR and FQNEAQ (reference sequence). The trim removed 1 base at V and 6 bases at J, leaving 11 bases unmatched. The CDR3 totals 17 residues. CDR3 bases: TGTGCCAGCAGCTTAGGTGTTGTCATGACAGGGGGCCATGGCTACACCTTC. Translation: CASSLGVVMTGGHGYTF.

The rearrangement uses TRBV6-1 and TRBJ1-5; D is undetermined. The CDR3 runs 14 residues. Germline CDR1 is MNHNS and CDR2 is SASEGT. V dropped 2 bases and J dropped 6 bases, with 11 bases sitting between them. DNA for the CDR3: TGTGCCAGCAGTGAATCGGGAGGGAGTCAGCCCCAGCATTTT. Translation: CASSESGGSQPQHF.

The chain uses TRBV7-9 and TRBJ2-7; possible D gene TRBD1, 6 bases. The CDR3 contains 13 residues. Per germline, CDR1 SEHNR and CDR2 FQNEAQ (reference sequence). V was trimmed by 0 bases and J by 7 bases, leaving 10 bases between them. CDR3 DNA sequence: TGTGCCAGCAGCTTAGCTCAAGGGGGAGAGCAGTACTTC. It codes for CASSLAQGGEQYF.

The sample holds one count of this clone. This rearrangement joins TRBV27 to TRBJ1-1; 10 positions agree with TRBD1. V shed 6 bases, J shed 4 bases, and the junction held 8 bases outside the gene matches. Per germline, CDR1 MNHEY and CDR2 SMNVEV (reference sequence). CDR3 size: 15 residues. DNA for the CDR3: TGTGCCAGCAGAGGGACAGGGGTAGGAGGCACTGAAGCTTTCTTT. Translated: CASRGTGVGGTEAFF.

The chain recombines TRBV5-6 with TRBJ1-2; 10 positions match TRBD1. CDR3 length equals 15 residues. Germline CDR1 SGHDT, CDR2 YYEEEE. V lost 0 bases and J lost 8; bases outside the gene matches: 7. CDR3 DNA sequence: TGTGCCAGCAGCTTGGACCATGAGACAGGGGGCGGCTACACCTTC. Protein product: CASSLDHETGGGYTF.

The V gene is TRBV5-1, the J gene TRBJ2-5, with TRBD1 matching 9 bases. V trimming: 4 bases; J trimming: 1 base; junction bases outside the gene matches: 8. This CDR3 is built from 16 residues. CDR1 is SGHRS, CDR2 YFSETQ, per germline. The CDR3 spells CASSKRTGVPQETQYF. DNA for the CDR3: TGCGCCAGCAGCAAGAGGACAGGGGTCCCCCAAGAGACCCAGTACTTC. The variable domain in full, completed from reference TRBV5-1 and TRBJ2-5, reads KAGVTQTPRYLIKTRGQQVTLSCSPISGHRSVSWYQQTPGQGLQFLFEYFSETQRNKGNFPGRFSGRQFSNSRSEMNVSTLELGDSALYLCASSKRTGVPQETQYFGPGTRLLVL.

This clone has only a few counts. The chain carries TRBV5-4 and TRBJ1-1, with 11 bases fitting TRBD1. Looked up from germline, CDR1 is SGHNT and CDR2 is YYREEE (reference sequence). CDR3 length: 16 amino acids. Germline trimming cut 0 bases from V and 3 bases from J; bases unmatched to any gene: 4. CDR3 region: CASSLAPGQGDTEAFF. CDR3 DNA: TGTGCCAGCAGCTTGGCCCCGGGACAGGGGGACACTGAAGCTTTCTTT.

This clone was recorded a few times. V usage is TRBV13 and J usage is TRBJ1-1; TRBD1 agrees at 9 bases. In germline, CDR1 is PRHDT, CDR2 FYEKMQ (reference sequence). CDR3 length equals 15 residues. V shed 1 base and J 11 bases; nucleotides not matched to a gene: 11. The CDR3 nucleotides read TGTGCCAGCAGCTTAGAAGGGACAGGGTTAAATAGGGCTTTCTTT. It translates to CASSLEGTGLNRAFF.

V gene TRBV7-2 combines with J gene TRBJ2-5, with 8 bases fitting TRBD2. The V gene's germline CDR1 is SGHTA and CDR2 FQGNSA. This CDR3 contains 16 residues. V was clipped by 1 base and J by 5 bases; unmatched bases: 9. CDR3 residues: CASSLGRAGGRETQYF. CDR3 bases: TGTGCCAGCAGCTTAGGGCGGGCGGGAGGTAGGGAGACCCAGTACTTC.

V and J are TRBV27 and TRBJ2-5; 7 bases match TRBD1. CDR1 and CDR2 (germline): MNHEY, SMNVEV (reference sequence). The V and J ends lost 5 bases and 0 bases, in that order; junction bases with no gene match: 3. The length of the CDR3 is 14 residues. The CDR3 DNA sequence: TGTGCCAGCAGTCTGGACAGGAACCAAGAGACCCAGTACTTC. Protein product: CASSLDRNQETQYF.

This chain links TRBV15 with TRBJ1-1, with a weak D call TRBD1 (5 bases). With 0 bases removed from V and 2 bases from J, the gap between germline ends came to 22 bases. The length of the CDR3 is 19 residues. Germline values: CDR1 LNHNV, CDR2 YYDKDF (reference sequence). The CDR3 DNA reads as TGTGCCACCAGCAGAGACGCTAAGGGGTTTGCTGATCCTAACACTGAAGCTTTCTTT. Translating it yields CATSRDAKGFADPNTEAFF.

The V gene is TRBV5-1, the J gene TRBJ1-3, with D tentatively TRBD1 (5 bases). V was pared by 0 bases and J by 0 bases, with 7 bases between. This CDR3 has 15 amino acids. Germline V CDR1 and CDR2: SGHRS, YFSETQ. The CDR3 DNA reads as TGCGCCAGCAGCTTGGGACAGCACTCTGGAAACACCATATATTTT. Translated, it gives CASSLGQHSGNTIYF.

The chain has TRBV6-1 and TRBJ2-5, with unresolved D. Trimming took 4 bases from V and 3 from J, leaving 9 bases between them. This CDR3 spans 13 amino acids. Germline V gene data show CDR1 as MNHNS and CDR2 as SASEGT. As DNA, the CDR3 is TGTGCCAGCAGTGTCCACTATGAAGAGACCCAGTACTTC. Encoded protein: CASSVHYEETQYF.

J is TRBJ2-7 and V is TRBV13, with TRBD1 matching over 10 bases. Germline assignment: CDR1 PRHDT and CDR2 FYEKMQ (reference sequence). The CDR3 is 15 amino acids. Trimming at V came to 5 bases and at J to 4 bases, leaving 8 bases not matched to a gene. This chain's CDR3 is CASSAGQGISYEQYF. The CDR3, as DNA: TGTGCCAGCAGCGCGGGACAGGGGATTTCTTACGAGCAGTACTTC.

The gene calls are TRBV5-6 and TRBJ1-1; no clear D. The V and J ends lost 5 bases and 10 bases respectively, with 15 bases between them. CDR3 length equals 12 residues. From germline, CDR1 is SGHDT and CDR2 YYEEEE. CDR3 sequence: CASRQERVTAFF. The CDR3 coding sequence is TGTGCCAGCAGACAAGAGAGGGTCACAGCTTTCTTT.

This clone was counted between two and nine times. Here the CDR3 omits its conserved ending phenylalanine or tryptophan, so a read error is the likely source. No DNA is shown, since the ends of the CDR3 on it are uncertain; the CDR3 is the one TCRdb lists. J is TRBJ1-2 and V is TRBV27. Germline values: CDR1 MNHEY, CDR2 SMNVEV (reference sequence). With termini counted, the CDR3 has 15 amino acids. CDR3 region: CASSLAIGGDYGYKV.

The chain carries TRBV6-5 and TRBJ2-7; D perhaps matches TRBD1 (6 bases). CDR1 MNHEY and CDR2 SVGAGI come from the germline V gene. V lost 8 bases and J lost 3, with 11 bases in between. CDR3 length: 12 residues. CDR3 nucleotides: TGTGCCAGCCTAGGGACAAGCTACGAGCAGTACTTC. This encodes CASLGTSYEQYF.

The rearrangement links TRBV27 to TRBJ1-5, with 12 bases identical to TRBD1. Germline V gives CDR1 MNHEY, CDR2 SMNVEV (reference sequence). The CDR3 totals 15 residues. Germline trimming cut 7 bases from V and 6 bases from J; bases unmatched to any gene: 7. CDR3: CASTPGTGGRQPQHF. CDR3 sequence (DNA): TGTGCCAGCACCCCTGGGACAGGGGGCCGTCAGCCCCAGCATTTT.

Remarks on this clone: Other DNA sequences within the sample encode an identical CDR3. The chain couples TRBV6-1 to TRBJ2-4; a possible D gene is TRBD1 (5 bases). Between the trimmed V and J ends, which lost 2 bases and 8 bases, there was a span of 13 bases. Germline-derived CDR1 and CDR2 are MNHNS and SASEGT. This CDR3 has 14 residues. Here the CDR3 DNA reads TGTGCCAGCAGTGAACCGTGGGGCCCACACATTCAGTACTTC. Amino acid sequence: CASSEPWGPHIQYF.

The V gene is TRBV2, the J gene TRBJ1-4; 9 bases match TRBD1. Germline CDR1 and CDR2: SNHLY and FYNNEI. The V and J ends lost 9 bases and 5 bases, in that order; junction bases with no gene match: 7. The CDR3 spans 14 residues. The CDR3 loop is CARSRGTGNEKLFF. For the CDR3, the DNA is TGTGCCAGATCTCGCGGGACAGGGAATGAAAAACTGTTTTTT.

This clone was counted a few times. The chain employs TRBV6-1 and TRBJ1-1, with D uncertain. The CDR3 runs 14 residues. V lost 7 bases, J lost 5 bases, and 17 bases lay in between. Germline V CDR1 and CDR2: MNHNS, SASEGT. CDR3 sequence reads: CASTLGGSGTEAFF. The CDR3 bases are TGTGCCAGCACATTAGGCGGGTCCGGGACTGAAGCTTTCTTT.

This clone was seen a handful of times. The gene calls are TRBV6-4 and TRBJ2-2; D remains unclear. This CDR3 has 13 residues. V lost 4 bases and J 6 bases, leaving 9 bases between the germline ends. Germline values: CDR1 MRHNA, CDR2 SNTAGT. The CDR3 DNA sequence: TGTGCCAGCAGTGGAGGATCTCCCGGGGAGCTGTTTTTT. This translates into CASSGGSPGELFF.